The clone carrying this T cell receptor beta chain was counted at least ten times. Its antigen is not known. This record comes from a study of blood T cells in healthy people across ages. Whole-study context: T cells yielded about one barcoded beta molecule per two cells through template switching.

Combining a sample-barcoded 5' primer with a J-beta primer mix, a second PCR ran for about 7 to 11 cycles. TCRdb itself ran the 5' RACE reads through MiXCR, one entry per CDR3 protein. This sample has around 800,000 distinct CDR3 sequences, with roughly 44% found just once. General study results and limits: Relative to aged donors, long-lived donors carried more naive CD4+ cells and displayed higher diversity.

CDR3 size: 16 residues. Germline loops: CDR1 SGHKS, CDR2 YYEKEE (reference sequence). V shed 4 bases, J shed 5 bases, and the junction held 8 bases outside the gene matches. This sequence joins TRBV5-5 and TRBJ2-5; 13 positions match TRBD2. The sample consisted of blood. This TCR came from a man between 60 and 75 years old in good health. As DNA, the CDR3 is TGTGCCAGCAGCCTGAGACTAGCGGGAGGTCGGGAGACCCAGTACTTC. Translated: CASSLRLAGGRETQYF.